Included here is one T cell receptor (beta chain) sequence, with context. Only in-frame clones appear in the TCRdb table, and some are missing; sequencing was by immunoSEQ multiplex PCR. The table lists 230,000 or so clones, more than 80% of them singletons. This specimen comes from a study of blood T cell repertoires in COVID-19. Overall study context: COVID-19 samples from acute and convalescent phases originated in the United States, Italy and Spain.

Categorization into cohorts depended on clinical history that participants reported. With V trimmed by 4 bases and J by 4 bases, 10 bases remained unmatched. Looked up from germline, CDR1 is KGHSH and CDR2 is LQKENI. This CDR3 is built from 18 residues. This clonotype was obtained from a woman in her forties with acute COVID-19. Sequences were obtained from PBMCs or T cells enriched from blood (not recorded which). The rearrangement links TRBV18 to TRBJ1-6, with 10 nucleotides matching TRBD1. The CDR3 sequence: CASSQKGSGQGYNSPLHF. The DNA for the CDR3 is TGTGCCAGCTCACAAAAAGGTTCGGGACAGGGGTATAATTCACCCCTCCACTTT.